The 23 T cell receptor beta chains given below trace back to one sample, sequenced in a study of T cells in Graves' hyperthyroidism and ophthalmopathy. It was RNA transcripts that yielded the amplified TCR beta CDR3 regions. The HTBI set primed first-round TCR CDR3 RT-PCR. MiXCR was run by TCRdb on the multiplex PCR reads, yielding one entry per CDR3 protein. The data show about 580,000 distinct CDR3 sequences, under 60% seen once. The sample was peripheral blood or thyroid tissue (not recorded which). These receptors all come from a woman between 18 and 29 years old with Graves' hyperthyroidism.

In DNA, the CDR3 is TGCAGCGTTGATGTGGGGGGGCAGCCCCAGCATTTT. Translating gives CSVDVGGQPQHF. V gene TRBV29-1 combines with J gene TRBJ1-5, with D perhaps matching TRBD1 (5 bases). Germline V gene lookup returns CDR1 SQVTM and CDR2 ANQGSEA. V lost 3 bases, J lost 7 bases, and 10 bases lay in between. The CDR3 is 12 amino acids.

The chain is built from TRBV29-1 and TRBJ2-7, with unresolved D. The CDR3 has 13 residues. Germline assignment: CDR1 SQVTM and CDR2 ANQGSEA. V was shortened by 1 base and J by 1 base, with 8 bases between the two germline ends. The CDR3 nucleotides read TGCAGCGTTGAAGCGGGCCTATCCTACGAGCAGTACTTC. Its protein is CSVEAGLSYEQYF.

This clonotype has at least ten counts. The rearrangement links TRBV4-1 to TRBJ2-7, with 9 bases identical to TRBD1. Germline values: CDR1 MGHRA, CDR2 YSYEKL. With V trimmed by 0 bases and J by 0 bases, 3 bases remained unmatched. The CDR3 loop spans 16 amino acids. DNA for the CDR3: TGCGCCAGCAGCCAAGACCCGGGACAGGGCTCCTACGAGCAGTACTTC. It yields the protein CASSQDPGQGSYEQYF.

The gene calls are TRBV15 and TRBJ1-2, with D perhaps matching TRBD1 (5 bases). CDR1 LNHNV and CDR2 YYDKDF come from the germline V gene (reference sequence). This CDR3 region has 14 residues. V lost 4 bases, J lost 7 bases, and 16 bases lay in between. The CDR3 here is CATSKGNTGAGYTF. Here the CDR3 DNA reads TGTGCCACCAGCAAAGGGAACACCGGGGCTGGCTACACCTTC.

The V call is TRBV7-9, the J call TRBJ1-5; the D is unclear. CDR1 is SEHNR, CDR2 FQNEAQ, per germline (reference sequence). V lost 5 bases and J 10 bases, leaving 15 bases between the germline ends. There are 13 residues in the CDR3. CDR3 sequence: CASSGRVGEPQHF. CDR3 nucleotide sequence: TGTGCCAGCAGCGGGAGGGTGGGTGAACCCCAGCATTTT.

The chain is built from TRBV9 and TRBJ1-1; perhaps TRBD1 as D (6 bases). V lost 0 bases and J 1 base, leaving 10 bases between the germline ends. CDR1 and CDR2 from the germline V gene are SGDLS and YYNGEE. The CDR3 length is 15 residues. The CDR3 DNA reads TGTGCCAGCAGCGTAGCAGGGGCGGGGAACACTGAAGCTTTCTTT. It translates to CASSVAGAGNTEAFF.

Points on this clonotype: A single base separates this from a much larger clone, so it may be a read error. The chain links TRBV27 to TRBJ2-5; TRBD1 matches 10 bases. The CDR3 is 15 residues long. Germline-derived CDR1 and CDR2 are MNHEY and SMNVEV (reference sequence). The CDR3 region is CASSLTGGARETRYF. The DNA for the CDR3 is TGTGCCAGCAGTTTGACAGGGGGCGCGCGAGAGACCCGGTACTTC.

This clonotype has ten or more counts. The V gene is TRBV20-1, the J gene TRBJ2-2; TRBD1 is a possible D gene (5 bases). With 0 bases removed from V and 5 bases from J, the gap between germline ends came to 16 bases. The CDR3 totals 16 residues. Germline V gene sequence: CDR1 DFQATT, CDR2 SNEGSKA (reference sequence). Here the CDR3 reads CSAREAGLSLTGELFF. CDR3 DNA sequence: TGCAGTGCTAGAGAGGCAGGGTTATCTTTAACCGGGGAGCTGTTTTTT.

This clonotype was seen more than once but under ten times. V and J are TRBV6-1 and TRBJ1-1, with 7 bases aligning to TRBD1. Germline CDR1 and CDR2: MNHNS and SASEGT. V was clipped by 4 bases and J by 4 bases; unmatched bases: 9. The length of the CDR3 is 15 residues. CDR3 sequence (DNA): TGTGCCAGCAGTGGGACCACAGGGGTAATCACTGAAGCTTTCTTT. It translates to CASSGTTGVITEAFF.

This clonotype was detected many times. The chain recombines TRBV11-3 with TRBJ2-7; 7 bases fit TRBD1. CDR1 and CDR2 from the germline V gene are SGHNT and YENEEA. V gave up 6 bases and J gave up 7 bases; unmatched junction bases: 6. This CDR3 has 12 residues. The CDR3 sequence: CASSYGQEEQYF. CDR3 DNA sequence: TGTGCCAGCAGTTACGGACAGGAGGAGCAGTACTTC.

The table lists this clonotype with a count of one. The V gene is TRBV7-2, the J gene TRBJ2-7, with 8 bases aligning to TRBD2. The better agreement between TRBJ2-5 and the DNA end casts doubt on the J call. Germline V lookup: CDR1 SGHTA, CDR2 FQGNSA. CDR3 size: 16 residues. The CDR3 DNA reads as TGTGCCAGCAGCCCCAATACCGGGAGGGCCGACGAGACCCAGTACTTC. As protein: CASSPNTGRADETQYF.

This chain links TRBV24-1 with TRBJ2-1, with D tentatively TRBD1 or TRBD2 (6 bases each). V was cut by 6 bases and J by 3 bases, with 17 bases left in between. Germline loops: CDR1 KGHDR, CDR2 SFDVKD. This CDR3 is 16 amino acids long. In DNA form, the CDR3 reads TGTGCCACCAGTTCTGCGGGACACTCTGACTACAATGAGCAGTTCTTC. It translates to CATSSAGHSDYNEQFF.

This clonotype has a count of ten or more. This rearrangement joins TRBV5-1 to TRBJ2-7, with D perhaps given as TRBD1 or TRBD2 (5 bases each). Trimming removed 0 bases at V and 6 bases at J, with 16 bases between. The CDR3 length is 15 residues. Germline V gene sequence: CDR1 SGHRS, CDR2 YFSETQ. For the CDR3, the DNA is TGCGCCAGCAGCTTGGGGGACCTTAGCCCGAGCGAGCAGTACTTC. It encodes CASSLGDLSPSEQYF.

J is TRBJ2-7 and V is TRBV12-3 or TRBV12-4; 10 positions match TRBD2. J was trimmed by 4 bases and V by 8 bases; bases with no gene match: 11. This CDR3 has 15 amino acids. The CDR3 protein is CASGAASGRPYEQYF. The CDR3 DNA follows: TGTGCCAGCGGGGCGGCTAGCGGGAGACCTTACGAGCAGTACTTC.

The V gene is TRBV5-1, the J gene TRBJ2-3; 9 bases line up with TRBD1. The ends lost 2 bases at V and 1 base at J; junction bases unmatched: 8. Germline V gene lookup returns CDR1 SGHRS and CDR2 YFSETQ. CDR3 length: 17 amino acids. CDR3 coding DNA: TGCGCCAGCAGCTTTTCGCCAGGACAGGGGCGCACAGATACGCAGTATTTT. Residues: CASSFSPGQGRTDTQYF.

This clonotype has ten or more counts. The chain is built from TRBV4-1 and TRBJ1-2; D not resolved. V was clipped by 1 base and J by 7 bases, with 10 bases between them. The length of the CDR3 is 13 residues. Germline assignment: CDR1 MGHRA and CDR2 YSYEKL. This CDR3 reads CASSQGLTGGYTF. CDR3 nucleotides: TGCGCCAGCAGCCAAGGACTGACTGGTGGCTACACCTTC.

This clonotype was seen many times. This chain uses TRBV20-1 with TRBJ2-7; the match to TRBD2 covers 9 bases. CDR3 length equals 15 residues. V lost 5 bases, J lost 2 bases, and 10 bases stayed unmatched. Germline loops: CDR1 DFQATT, CDR2 SNEGSKA (reference sequence). Written as DNA, the CDR3 is TGCAGTGCTTCCTTAGGGGCGGGAGGGGCCTACGAGCAGTACTTC. This gives the protein CSASLGAGGAYEQYF.

This clonotype was observed many times. The V gene is TRBV4-1, the J gene TRBJ1-5; no definite D call. Germline V gene lookup returns CDR1 MGHRA and CDR2 YSYEKL. CDR3 length: 16 amino acids. The ends were cut back, 4 bases at V and 0 bases at J, with 13 bases in the middle. CDR3: CASSPEAADSNQPQHF. Here the CDR3 DNA reads TGCGCCAGCAGCCCAGAGGCGGCTGATAGCAATCAGCCCCAGCATTTT.

The chain joins TRBV29-1 to TRBJ2-3, with D perhaps being TRBD1 or TRBD2 (5 bases each). This CDR3 has 15 amino acids. CDR1 and CDR2 from the germline V gene are SQVTM and ANQGSEA. The V gene lost 4 bases and the J gene lost 1 base, with 15 bases spanning the gap. The CDR3 reads CSVGPRGGGTDTQYF. The CDR3 DNA is TGCAGCGTTGGCCCCCGGGGCGGTGGCACAGATACGCAGTATTTT.

The V gene is TRBV11-2, the J gene TRBJ2-3; 9 bases fit TRBD1. Trimming removed 4 bases from V and 5 bases from J; junction bases left unmatched: 10. The CDR3 runs 16 residues. Germline V gene sequence: CDR1 SGHAT, CDR2 FQNNGV. Written as DNA, the CDR3 is TGTGCCAGCAGCTCCTTGAACAGGGGGCGAGAAGATACGCAGTATTTT. Residues: CASSSLNRGREDTQYF.

The table lists this clonotype with many counts. The chain employs TRBV2 and TRBJ2-2; D unresolved. Trimming took 9 bases from V and 1 from J, leaving 12 bases between them. CDR3 size: 14 residues. Germline values: CDR1 SNHLY, CDR2 FYNNEI. The CDR3 DNA reads as TGTGCCAGTAATGGACGGCAGAACACCGGGGAGCTGTTTTTT. This gives the protein CASNGRQNTGELFF.

The genes are TRBV9 and TRBJ2-2; TRBD1 or TRBD2 may be the D gene (5 bases each). The V gene's germline CDR1 is SGDLS and CDR2 YYNGEE. V was pared by 7 bases and J by 5 bases, with 9 bases between. The CDR3 length is 12 residues. The CDR3 loop reads CASGTGTGELFF. DNA for the CDR3: TGTGCCAGCGGGACCGGGACCGGGGAGCTGTTTTTT. Based on the CDR3 plus reference TRBV9 and TRBJ2-2, the full variable domain is DSGVTQTPKHLITATGQRVTLRCSPRSGDLSVYWYQQSLDQGLQFLIQYYNGEERAKGNILERFSAQQFPDLHSELNLSSLELGDSALYFCASGTGTGELFFGEGSRLTVL.

Remarks on this clonotype: A read error may produce the germline difference seen at one junction end. The chain has TRBV7-2 and TRBJ2-3; D not resolved. The V gene's germline CDR1 is SGHTA and CDR2 FQGNSA. CDR3 length: 14 amino acids. The CDR3 sequence is CASTLASQSDTQYF. The CDR3 nucleotides are TGTGCCAGCACCTTAGCCTCACAGTCTGATACGCAGTATTTT.